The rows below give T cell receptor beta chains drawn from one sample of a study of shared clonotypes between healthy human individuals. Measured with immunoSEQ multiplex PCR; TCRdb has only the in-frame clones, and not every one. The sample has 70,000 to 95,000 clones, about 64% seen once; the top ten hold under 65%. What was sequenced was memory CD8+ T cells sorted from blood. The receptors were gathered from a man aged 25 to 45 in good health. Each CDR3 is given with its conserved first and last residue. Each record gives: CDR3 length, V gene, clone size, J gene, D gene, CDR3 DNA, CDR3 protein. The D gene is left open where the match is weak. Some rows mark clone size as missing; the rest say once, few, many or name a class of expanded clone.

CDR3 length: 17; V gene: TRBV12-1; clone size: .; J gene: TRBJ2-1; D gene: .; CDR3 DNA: TGTGCCAGCAGCTTTGTAGGACTGAACGCCGCCTACAATGAGCAGTTCTTC; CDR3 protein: CASSFVGLNAAYNEQFF
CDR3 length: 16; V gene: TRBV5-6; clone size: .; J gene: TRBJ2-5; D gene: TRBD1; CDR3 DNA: TGTGCCAGCAGCATTTTCGGGACAGGGCTGGGAGAGACCCAGTACTTC; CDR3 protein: CASSIFGTGLGETQYF
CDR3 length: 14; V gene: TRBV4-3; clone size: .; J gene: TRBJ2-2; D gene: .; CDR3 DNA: TGCGCCAGCAGCCACCTACAGGGCACCGGGGAGCTGTTTTTT; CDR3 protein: CASSHLQGTGELFF
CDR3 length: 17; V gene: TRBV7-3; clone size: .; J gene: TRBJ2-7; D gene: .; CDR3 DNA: TGTGCCAGCAGCTTAGGGGAAGGGCCTAGCAGGATTGGGGAGCAGTACTTC; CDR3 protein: CASSLGEGPSRIGEQYF
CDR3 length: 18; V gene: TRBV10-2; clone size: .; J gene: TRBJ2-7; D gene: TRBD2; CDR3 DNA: TGCGCCAGCAGTGTACCCGGGACTAGTTTATCCTTTGGCTACGAGCAGTACTTC; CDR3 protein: CASSVPGTSLSFGYEQYF
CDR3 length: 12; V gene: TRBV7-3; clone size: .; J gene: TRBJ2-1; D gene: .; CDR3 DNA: TGTGCCAGCAGCTTAACCGGGGGAGAACAGTTCTTC; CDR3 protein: CASSLTGGEQFF
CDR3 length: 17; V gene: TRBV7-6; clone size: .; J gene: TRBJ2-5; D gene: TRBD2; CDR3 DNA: TGTGCCAGCAGCTCCAGGACTAGCGGGAGGGATTGGGAGACCCAGTACTTC; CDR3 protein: CASSSRTSGRDWETQYF
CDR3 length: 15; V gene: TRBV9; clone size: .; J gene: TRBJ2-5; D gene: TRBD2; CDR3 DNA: TGTGCCAGCAGCGTAAGCGGGAGTGAGGGCGAGACCCAGTACTTC; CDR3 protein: CASSVSGSEGETQYF
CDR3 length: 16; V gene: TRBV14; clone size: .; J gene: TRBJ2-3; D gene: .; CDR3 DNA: TGTGCCAGCAGCCAATTGACTAGGCTGACGGCAGATACGCAGTATTTT; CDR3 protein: CASSQLTRLTADTQYF
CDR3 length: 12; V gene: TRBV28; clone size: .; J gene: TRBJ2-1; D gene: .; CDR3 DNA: TGTGCCAGCAGCACTCTAGCGTTTGAGCAGTTCTTC; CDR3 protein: CASSTLAFEQFF
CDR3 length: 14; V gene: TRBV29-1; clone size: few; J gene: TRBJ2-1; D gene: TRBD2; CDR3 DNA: TGCAGCGTTGAAGGGCCGGCGGGGGAAAATGAGCAGTTCTTC; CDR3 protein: CSVEGPAGENEQFF
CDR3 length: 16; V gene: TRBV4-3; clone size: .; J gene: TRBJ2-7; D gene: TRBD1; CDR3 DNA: TGCGCCAGCAGCCAATGGCGGGACAGGGGGCTCTACGAGCAGTACTTC; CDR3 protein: CASSQWRDRGLYEQYF
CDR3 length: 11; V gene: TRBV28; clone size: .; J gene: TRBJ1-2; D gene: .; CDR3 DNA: TGTGCCATCTCGACGAACTATGGCTACACCTTC; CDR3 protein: CAISTNYGYTF
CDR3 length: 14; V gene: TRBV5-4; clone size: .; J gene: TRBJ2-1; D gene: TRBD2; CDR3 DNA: TGTGCCAGCAGCACCACTAGCGGTCACAATGAGCAGTTCTTC; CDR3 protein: CASSTTSGHNEQFF
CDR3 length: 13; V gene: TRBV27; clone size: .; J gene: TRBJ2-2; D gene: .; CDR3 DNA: TGTGCCAGCAGGCTAGTGGGAACCGGGGAGCTGTTTTTT; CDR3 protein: CASRLVGTGELFF
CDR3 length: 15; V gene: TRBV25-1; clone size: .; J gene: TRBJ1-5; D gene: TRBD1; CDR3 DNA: TGTGCCAGCAGTGTGACAGGGGGAAGGGAGCAGCCCCAGCATTTT; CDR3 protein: CASSVTGGREQPQHF
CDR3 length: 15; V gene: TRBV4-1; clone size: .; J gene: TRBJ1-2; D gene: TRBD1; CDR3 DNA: TGCGCCAGCAGCCCGATCGGACAGGGGGGCTATGGCTACACCTTC; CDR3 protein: CASSPIGQGGYGYTF
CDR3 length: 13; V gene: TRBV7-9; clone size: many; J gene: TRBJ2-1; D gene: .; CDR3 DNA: TGTGCCAGCAGCCCAGACTCAAGCAATGAGCAGTTCTTC; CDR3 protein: CASSPDSSNEQFF
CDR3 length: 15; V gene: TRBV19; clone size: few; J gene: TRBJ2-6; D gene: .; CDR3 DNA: TGTGCCAGTAGTGGGCCCCGGGATGGGACCAACGTCCTGACTTTC; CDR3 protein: CASSGPRDGTNVLTF
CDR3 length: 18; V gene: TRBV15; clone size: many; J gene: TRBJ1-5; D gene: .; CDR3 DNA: TGTGCCACCAGCAGAGAAAGTAATACGGGGGTAGGCAATCAGCCCCAGCATTTT; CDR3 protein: CATSRESNTGVGNQPQHF
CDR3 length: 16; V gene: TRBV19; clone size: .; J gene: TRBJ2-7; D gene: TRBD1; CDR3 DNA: TGTGCCAGTAGTATAGATGTGGGACAGGGCTCCTACGAGCAGTACTTC; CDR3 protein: CASSIDVGQGSYEQYF
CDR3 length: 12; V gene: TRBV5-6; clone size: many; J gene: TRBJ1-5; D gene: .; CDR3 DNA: TGTGCCAGCAGCTTGCAAGATCAGCCCCAGCATTTT; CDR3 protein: CASSLQDQPQHF
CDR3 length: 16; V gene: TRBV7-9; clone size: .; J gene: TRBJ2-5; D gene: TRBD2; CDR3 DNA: TGTGCCAGCAGCTTTACGGGACTAGCGGGCGAAGAGACCCAGTACTTC; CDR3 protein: CASSFTGLAGEETQYF
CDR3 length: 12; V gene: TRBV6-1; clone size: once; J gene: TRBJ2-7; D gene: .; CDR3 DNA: TGTGCCAGCAACCCGGGAGACTACGAGCAGTACTTC; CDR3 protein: CASNPGDYEQYF
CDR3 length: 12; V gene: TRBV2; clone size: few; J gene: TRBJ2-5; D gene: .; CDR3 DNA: TGTGCCAGCACCCAAAAGGAGGAGACCCAGTACTTC; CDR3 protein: CASTQKEETQYF
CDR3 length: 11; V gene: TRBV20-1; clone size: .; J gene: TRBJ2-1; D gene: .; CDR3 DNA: TGCAGTGCTAGCGGGATAGATGAGCAGTTCTTC; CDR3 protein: CSASGIDEQFF
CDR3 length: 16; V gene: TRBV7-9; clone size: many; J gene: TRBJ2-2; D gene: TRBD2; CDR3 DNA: TGTGCCAGCAGACCGGGACTAGCGGGAGGCACCGGGGAGCTGTTTTTT; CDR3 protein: CASRPGLAGGTGELFF